This T cell receptor beta chain was identified during a study of T-cell reconstitution after alpha-beta-depleted transplantation in children. Concerning this clonotype itself: Its antigen is not known.

Germline CDR1 SGHRS, CDR2 YFSETQ. V shed 3 bases and J shed 0 bases, with 10 bases lying between them. The length of the CDR3 is 16 residues. General study findings and limits: T-cell numbers and diversity one year post-transplant derived largely from freshly generated T cells.

This sample's TCRbeta library carried unique molecular identifier barcodes. TCRdb re-called the PCR reads with MiXCR, one entry per CDR3 protein. The data hold 150,000 to 250,000 distinct CDR3 sequences, with roughly 6.3% observed a single time. Specimen: PBMCs, collected before TCRalphabeta/CD19-depleted stem cell transplant. The origin of this receptor is a girl less than two years old with combined immunodeficiency, due to receive a stem cell transplant. The chain employs TRBV5-1 and TRBJ1-6; D not certain. CDR3 in amino acids: CASSYASNSYNSPLHF. The CDR3 nucleotides read TGCGCCAGCAGCTACGCCTCCAACTCCTATAATTCACCCCTCCACTTT. The full variable domain, in which reference TRBV5-1 and TRBJ1-6 provide the parts outside the CDR3, is KAGVTQTPRYLIKTRGQQVTLSCSPISGHRSVSWYQQTPGQGLQFLFEYFSETQRNKGNFPGRFSGRQFSNSRSEMNVSTLELGDSALYLCASSYASNSYNSPLHFGNGTRLTVT.